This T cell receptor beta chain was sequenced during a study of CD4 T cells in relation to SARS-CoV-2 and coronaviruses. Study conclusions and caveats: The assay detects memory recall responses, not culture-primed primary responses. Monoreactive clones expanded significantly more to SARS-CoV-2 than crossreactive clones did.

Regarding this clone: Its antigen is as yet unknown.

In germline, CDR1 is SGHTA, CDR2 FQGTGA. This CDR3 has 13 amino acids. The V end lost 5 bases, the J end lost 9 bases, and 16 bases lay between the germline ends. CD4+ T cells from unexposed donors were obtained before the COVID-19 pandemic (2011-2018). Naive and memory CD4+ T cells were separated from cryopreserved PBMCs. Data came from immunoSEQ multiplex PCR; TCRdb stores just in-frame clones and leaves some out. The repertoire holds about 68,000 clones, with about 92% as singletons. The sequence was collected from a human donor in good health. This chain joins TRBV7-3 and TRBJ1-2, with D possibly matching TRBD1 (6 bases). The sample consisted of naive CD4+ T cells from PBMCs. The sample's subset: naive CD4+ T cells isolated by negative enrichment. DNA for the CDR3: TGTGCCAGCAGCCCTACAGGGCTGGGTAGCTACACCTTC. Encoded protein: CASSPTGLGSYTF.